Below, 30 T cell receptor beta chains from the same sample are listed, as sequenced in a study of CD8+ T cells in alopecia areata. TCR sequencing used cDNA made by reverse transcription of extracted RNA. Sequencing was performed with immunoSEQ multiplex PCR; in TCRdb, only in-frame clones are kept and a portion is missing. The data show approximately 190,000 clones, roughly 64% seen once. Treatment noted: oral pan-JAK inhibitor, 5-10 mg twice daily. This material consisted of CD4+ T cells sorted from blood, taken at week 24, from a patient treated with tofacitinib. The receptors originated from a human donor with alopecia areata.

This clone occurred a few times. The chain recombines TRBV11-1 with TRBJ2-3; D gene ambiguous. Germline V gene lookup returns CDR1 SGHAT and CDR2 FQDESV (reference sequence). This CDR3 region has 12 residues. Between the trimmed V and J ends, which lost 5 bases and 5 bases, there was a span of 8 bases. CDR3: CASSLPGDTQYF. The DNA of the CDR3 is TGTGCCAGCAGCCTCCCCGGAGATACGCAGTATTTT. The variable domain in full, completed from reference TRBV11-1 and TRBJ2-3, reads EAEVAQSPRYKITEKSQAVAFWCDPISGHATLYWYRQILGQGPELLVQFQDESVVDDSQLPKDRFSAERLKGVDSTLKIQPAELGDSAMYLCASSLPGDTQYFGPGTRLTVL.

The rearrangement uses TRBV7-2 and TRBJ2-7, with 9 bases lining up with TRBD1. The CDR3 contains 14 residues. V shed 5 bases and J 4 bases; nucleotides not matched to a gene: 6. The germline V gene encodes CDR1 SGHTA and CDR2 FQGNSA. DNA for the CDR3: TGTGCCAGCAGCATTAACAGGGGGCTATACGAGCAGTACTTC. Protein: CASSINRGLYEQYF.

The V gene is TRBV6-5, the J gene TRBJ2-2; D might be TRBD1 or TRBD2, each matching 5 bases. The V end was cut by 8 bases, the J end by 6 bases, with 10 bases between. The CDR3 is made up of 12 amino acids. Germline CDR1 and CDR2: MNHEY and SVGAGI. The CDR3 loop is CASLGTPGELFF. DNA of the CDR3: TGTGCCAGCCTTGGGACGCCCGGGGAGCTGTTTTTT.

This clone appeared a few times. This rearrangement joins TRBV9 to TRBJ1-2, with no clear D. There are 16 residues in the CDR3. CDR1 is SGDLS, CDR2 YYNGEE, per germline. Deletions cut 8 bases from V and 5 bases from J, with 25 bases between. CDR3 coding DNA: TGTGCCAGTTCCGACCAGCGACGGGGAATGTGGTATGGCTACACCTTC. Its protein is CASSDQRRGMWYGYTF.

This clone was seen a handful of times. V usage is TRBV27 and J usage is TRBJ2-1; D gene uncertain. The CDR3 contains 13 residues. Between the trimmed V and J ends, which lost 3 bases and 10 bases, there was a span of 13 bases. The germline V gene encodes CDR1 MNHEY and CDR2 SMNVEV (reference sequence). CDR3 sequence reads: CASSFAVHLEQFF. The CDR3 nucleotides read TGTGCCAGCAGTTTCGCGGTTCATCTAGAGCAGTTCTTC.

This clone has just a few counts. The CDR3 is CASGRGRGSNQPQHF. The CDR3 DNA is TGTGCCAGCGGACGAGGGAGGGGAAGCAATCAGCCCCAGCATTTT. The gene calls are TRBV6-1 and TRBJ1-5; tentatively, D is TRBD1 (5 bases). This CDR3 spans 15 amino acids. Germline values: CDR1 MNHNS, CDR2 SASEGT. Trimming shortened V by 8 bases and J by 1 base, and 15 bases separated the two germline ends.

The J gene is TRBJ2-5, the V gene TRBV5-1, with D tentatively TRBD2 (6 bases). CDR3 length: 14 amino acids. Germline V CDR1 and CDR2: SGHRS, YFSETQ. V was trimmed by 4 bases and J by 3 bases, leaving 13 bases between them. CDR3 residues: CASSLGPGEETQYF. For the CDR3, the DNA is TGCGCCAGCAGCCTGGGACCGGGGGAAGAGACCCAGTACTTC.

The V gene is TRBV18, the J gene TRBJ2-1; 14 nucleotides line up with TRBD2. This CDR3 contains 17 residues. Losses at the gene ends were 4 bases for V and 4 bases for J; bases not matched to a gene: 6. CDR1 and CDR2 (germline): KGHSH, LQKENI. CDR3 coding DNA: TGTGCCAGCTCACAAGGGACTAGCGGGGGTCGGTACAATGAGCAGTTCTTC. Its protein product is CASSQGTSGGRYNEQFF.

This clone has just a few counts. The chain uses TRBV25-1 and TRBJ1-1; D gene ambiguous. Germline CDR1 and CDR2: MGHDK and SYGVNS. Trimming shortened V by 1 base and J by 1 base, and 10 bases separated the two germline ends. CDR3 length: 15 amino acids. CDR3 nucleotides: TGTGCCAGCAGTGAATCTGGAAAGGAGAACACTGAAGCTTTCTTT. Its translation: CASSESGKENTEAFF.

The chain recombines TRBV7-2 with TRBJ1-1, with TRBD1 matching over 9 bases. Per the germline V gene, CDR1 is SGHTA and CDR2 is FQGNSA. The ends lost 4 bases at V and 4 bases at J; junction bases unmatched: 7. The CDR3 runs to 15 residues. The CDR3 nucleotides are TGTGCCAGCAGCTCCCGCCGACAGGGGGTCACTGAAGCTTTCTTT. Its protein product is CASSSRRQGVTEAFF.

This clone was detected only a few times. The V and J genes are TRBV2 and TRBJ2-3, with unresolved D. This CDR3 is 15 amino acids long. CDR1 and CDR2 from the germline V gene are SNHLY and FYNNEI. Trimming left V 4 bases short and J 4 bases short, with 15 bases between. CDR3 coding DNA: TGTGCCAGCAGTGCGGGCGGTCTAGTTTCAGATACGCAGTATTTT. Translating gives CASSAGGLVSDTQYF.

This chain links TRBV7-9 with TRBJ2-7; D is undetermined. CDR3 length: 10 residues. CDR1 SEHNR and CDR2 FQNEAQ come from the germline V gene (reference sequence). Deletions cut 6 bases from V and 3 bases from J, with 3 bases between. The CDR3 here is CASSGYEQYF. In DNA form, the CDR3 reads TGTGCCAGCAGTGGCTACGAGCAGTACTTC.

About this clone itself: One junction end disagrees with the germline gene, perhaps due to a read error. The rearrangement joins TRBV6-5 to TRBJ2-3; possible D gene TRBD2, 6 bases. Looked up from germline, CDR1 is MNHEY and CDR2 is SVGAGI. The CDR3 has 16 amino acids. The DNA for the CDR3 is TGTGCCATCAGTTCCCTTATCGGGAGTTCGAGAGATACGCAGTATTTT. Translation: CAISSLIGSSRDTQYF.

This clone came up a few times. The genes are TRBV20-1 and TRBJ2-7, with D perhaps TRBD2 (6 bases). V was clipped by 6 bases and J by 4 bases, with 10 bases between them. Germline-derived CDR1 and CDR2 are DFQATT and SNEGSKA (reference sequence). This CDR3 spans 11 amino acids. CDR3 bases: TGCAGTGCCGGGACTGCTTACGAGCAGTACTTC. It codes for CSAGTAYEQYF.

The rearrangement uses TRBV30 and TRBJ2-7; TRBD1 matches at 7 bases. This CDR3 comprises 13 residues. Germline trimming cut 0 bases from V and 3 bases from J; bases unmatched to any gene: 2. Germline-derived CDR1 and CDR2 are GTSNPN and SVGIG (reference sequence). The DNA of the CDR3 is TGTGCCTGGAGTGTACAGGGGAACTACGAGCAGTACTTC. As protein: CAWSVQGNYEQYF.

The chain links TRBV29-1 to TRBJ2-3; D might be TRBD1 (5 bases). The CDR3 length is 14 residues. Germline-derived CDR1 and CDR2 are SQVTM and ANQGSEA. The V gene lost 6 bases and the J gene lost 0 bases, with 13 bases spanning the gap. The CDR3 protein is CSVDLGLSTDTQYF. The CDR3 DNA sequence: TGCAGCGTCGACCTGGGGCTTAGCACAGATACGCAGTATTTT.

The V call is TRBV7-9, the J call TRBJ1-2; D remains ambiguous. V was trimmed by 1 base and J by 3 bases, leaving 6 bases between them. The CDR3 loop spans 13 amino acids. Germline V gene data show CDR1 as SEHNR and CDR2 as FQNEAQ (reference sequence). In nucleotides, the CDR3 is TGTGCCAGCAGCTTAGTTTTTGACTATGGCTACACCTTC. Translating it yields CASSLVFDYGYTF. The complete variable domain, with remaining parts taken from reference TRBV7-9 and TRBJ1-2, reads DTGVSQNPRHKITKRGQNVTFRCDPISEHNRLYWYRQTLGQGPEFLTYFQNEAQLEKSRLLSDRFSAERPKGSFSTLEIQRTEQGDSAMYLCASSLVFDYGYTFGSGTRLTVV.

The V gene is TRBV4-1, the J gene TRBJ1-1; D call uncertain. V was clipped by 1 base and J by 5 bases, with 17 bases between them. Per the germline V gene, CDR1 is MGHRA and CDR2 is YSYEKL. The CDR3 covers 16 residues. The CDR3: CASSQALTERKTEAFF. In DNA, the CDR3 is TGCGCCAGCAGCCAAGCTCTTACAGAGAGAAAAACTGAAGCTTTCTTT.

The chain recombines TRBV29-1 with TRBJ1-5; D gene ambiguous. Germline V gene data show CDR1 as SQVTM and CDR2 as ANQGSEA. The CDR3 contains 15 residues. Trimming stripped 1 base from V and 2 bases from J, with 12 bases between. CDR3 region: CSVEVGGVGNQPQHF. CDR3 coding DNA: TGCAGCGTTGAAGTCGGAGGTGTTGGCAATCAGCCCCAGCATTTT. Based on the CDR3 plus reference TRBV29-1 and TRBJ1-5, the full variable domain is SAVISQKPSRDICQRGTSLTIQCQVDSQVTMMFWYRQQPGQSLTLIATANQGSEATYESGFVIDKFPISRPNLTFSTLTVSNMSPEDSSIYLCSVEVGGVGNQPQHFGDGTRLSIL.

This chain joins TRBV29-1 and TRBJ2-7; no definite D call. Germline loops: CDR1 SQVTM, CDR2 ANQGSEA. This CDR3 region has 11 residues. V was pared by 3 bases and J by 4 bases, with 7 bases between. The CDR3 sequence is CSVDNGYEQYF. CDR3 sequence (DNA): TGCAGCGTTGACAATGGGTACGAGCAGTACTTC.

This clone was detected only a few times. The same CDR3 arises from other DNA sequences in this sample as well. V and J are TRBV7-3 and TRBJ1-2, with D tentatively TRBD1 (6 bases). The CDR3 is 13 amino acids. V was shortened by 5 bases and J by 1 base, with 8 bases between the two germline ends. From germline, CDR1 is SGHTA and CDR2 FQGTGA. The chain's CDR3 is CASSPDSNYGYTF. The CDR3 DNA sequence: TGTGCCAGCAGCCCGGACAGTAACTATGGCTACACCTTC. Complete variable domain (other parts from reference TRBV7-3 and TRBJ1-2): GAGVSQTPSNKVTEKGKYVELRCDPISGHTALYWYRQSLGQGPEFLIYFQGTGAADDSGLPNDRFFAVRPEGSVSTLKIQRTERGDSAVYLCASSPDSNYGYTFGSGTRLTVV.

V is TRBV18 and J is TRBJ1-5; D may be TRBD1 (5 bases). CDR3 length: 13 residues. Germline values: CDR1 KGHSH, CDR2 LQKENI. V dropped 6 bases and J dropped 6 bases, with 12 bases sitting between them. The CDR3 DNA follows: TGTGCCAGCTCTCTCGGGGGTAGTCAGCCCCAGCATTTT. Translating it yields CASSLGGSQPQHF.

This clone was seen a few times. The chain couples TRBV29-1 to TRBJ2-1; 8 positions match TRBD1. CDR1 is SQVTM and CDR2 is ANQGSEA in the germline V gene. The CDR3 totals 16 residues. V lost 0 bases and J lost 3; bases outside the gene matches: 7. CDR3 amino acids: CSVEDQGTGRYNEQFF. For the CDR3, the DNA is TGCAGCGTTGAAGATCAGGGGACAGGACGCTACAATGAGCAGTTCTTC.

This clone was recorded only once. J is TRBJ2-3 and V is TRBV30, with D possibly called TRBD1 or TRBD2 (7 bases each). The CDR3 has 14 residues. Trimming cost V 8 bases and J 2 bases, with 17 bases left between them. Germline lookup yields CDR1 GTSNPN and CDR2 SVGIG (reference sequence). Here the CDR3 reads CALGEGQPTDTQYF. The DNA for the CDR3 is TGTGCCCTGGGGGAGGGACAGCCCACAGATACGCAGTATTTT.

The sample holds a few counts of this clone. The chain uses TRBV29-1 and TRBJ1-1, with no clear D. The V end lost 4 bases, the J end lost 7 bases, and 10 bases lay between the germline ends. The length of the CDR3 is 11 residues. Germline V lookup: CDR1 SQVTM, CDR2 ANQGSEA. The CDR3 nucleotides are TGCAGCGTTGTTGGACCCAGTGAAGCTTTCTTT. Protein: CSVVGPSEAFF.

The V and J genes are TRBV29-1 and TRBJ2-5; perhaps TRBD1 as D (5 bases). The CDR3 loop spans 12 amino acids. The V end lost 3 bases, the J end lost 4 bases, and 9 bases lay between the germline ends. Germline lookup yields CDR1 SQVTM and CDR2 ANQGSEA. The CDR3 nucleotides read TGCAGCGTTGACAGGGTAGGAGAGACCCAGTACTTC. Its translation is CSVDRVGETQYF.

A few counts support this clone. The genes are TRBV29-1 and TRBJ1-2, with TRBD1 as a possible D gene (6 bases). V was pared by 5 bases and J by 4 bases, with 8 bases between. Germline V lookup: CDR1 SQVTM, CDR2 ANQGSEA. The CDR3 extends over 11 amino acids. The CDR3 DNA sequence: TGCAGCGTTCAACAGGGCTATGGCTACACCTTC. Its protein product is CSVQQGYGYTF.

V is TRBV7-2 and J is TRBJ2-5; D tentatively fits TRBD1 or TRBD2 (5 bases each). V was cut by 4 bases and J by 5 bases, with 11 bases left in between. The CDR3 runs to 13 residues. The germline V gene encodes CDR1 SGHTA and CDR2 FQGNSA. Written as DNA, the CDR3 is TGTGCCAGCAGCTCTTACGAGGGGGAGACCCAGTACTTC. Translating it yields CASSSYEGETQYF. The full variable domain, completed using reference TRBV7-2 and TRBJ2-5, is GAGVSQSPSNKVTEKGKDVELRCDPISGHTALYWYRQSLGQGLEFLIYFQGNSAPDKSGLPSDRFSAERTGGSVSTLTIQRTQQEDSAVYLCASSSYEGETQYFGPGTRLLVL.

The chain is built from TRBV5-1 and TRBJ2-5; 7 bases agree with TRBD2. This CDR3 is built from 15 residues. Germline V gives CDR1 SGHRS, CDR2 YFSETQ. V shed 5 bases and J 1 base; nucleotides not matched to a gene: 8. CDR3 in amino acids: CASSSNGLGQETQYF. As DNA, the CDR3 is TGCGCCAGCAGTTCGAACGGACTAGGCCAAGAGACCCAGTACTTC.

This clone was seen only a few times. The gene calls are TRBV5-1 and TRBJ2-5; the match to TRBD1 covers 7 bases. V trimming: 0 bases; J trimming: 2 bases; junction bases outside the gene matches: 1. Germline V lookup: CDR1 SGHRS, CDR2 YFSETQ. This CDR3 is 14 amino acids long. The CDR3: CASSLVTGQETQYF. In DNA form, the CDR3 reads TGCGCCAGCAGCTTGGTGACAGGGCAAGAGACCCAGTACTTC.